Here is one T cell receptor (beta chain) with its context. Antigen specificity is unknown. Germline CDR1 is LNHDA and CDR2 is SQIVND (reference sequence). This CDR3 contains 13 residues. V lost 9 bases to trimming and J lost 9 bases, with 20 bases between them. The sample is drawn from a study of T cell repertoires in aging, cancer and after chemotherapy. Study-wide background: The full dataset contained millions of TCR reads. Findings and limits, study-wide: Across the chemotherapy interval, each cancer cohort showed higher median generation probability, suggesting thymic rebound. Untreated cancer patients had significantly lower blood TCR diversity than age-matched healthy donors.

TRB rearrangements spanning V, D and J were amplified using mixed TRB-A/B primers. TCRdb redid the calling of the multiplex PCR reads with MiXCR, one entry per CDR3 protein. The table lists roughly 1,400 distinct CDR3 sequences, around 36% of them singletons. Peripheral blood genomic DNA, not sorted cells or RNA, was the template. The genes are TRBV19 and TRBJ1-1; D possibly corresponds to TRBD1 (6 bases). The origin of this receptor is a human donor with a solid tumor. The specimen sequenced was blood. CDR3 amino acids: CASSRRDINKAFF. The CDR3 DNA is TGTGCCAGCAGCCGCCGGGACATCAATAAAGCTTTCTTT.